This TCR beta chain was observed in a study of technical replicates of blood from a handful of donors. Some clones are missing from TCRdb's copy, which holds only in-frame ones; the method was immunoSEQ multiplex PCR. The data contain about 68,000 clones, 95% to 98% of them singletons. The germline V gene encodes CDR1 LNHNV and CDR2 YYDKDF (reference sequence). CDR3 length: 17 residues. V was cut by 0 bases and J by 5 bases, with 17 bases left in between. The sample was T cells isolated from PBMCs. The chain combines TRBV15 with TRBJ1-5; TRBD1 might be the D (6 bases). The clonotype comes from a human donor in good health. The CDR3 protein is CATSREWGQGQDQPQHF. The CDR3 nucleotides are TGTGCCACCAGCAGAGAATGGGGGCAGGGGCAGGATCAGCCCCAGCATTTT.